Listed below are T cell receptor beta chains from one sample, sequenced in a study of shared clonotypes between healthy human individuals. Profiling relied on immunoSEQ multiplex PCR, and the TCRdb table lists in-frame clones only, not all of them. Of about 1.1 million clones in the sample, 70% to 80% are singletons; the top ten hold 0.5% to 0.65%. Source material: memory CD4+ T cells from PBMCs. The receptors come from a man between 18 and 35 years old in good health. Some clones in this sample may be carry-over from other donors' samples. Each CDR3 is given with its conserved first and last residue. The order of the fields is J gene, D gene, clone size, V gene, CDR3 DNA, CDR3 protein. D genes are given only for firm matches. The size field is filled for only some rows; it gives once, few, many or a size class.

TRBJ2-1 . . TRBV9 TGTGCCAGCAGCGTATGGGGTTGGGCCAATGAGCAGTTCTTC CASSVWGWANEQFF
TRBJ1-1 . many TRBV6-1 TGTGCCAGCAGTGAAAGGAGACAGTCCCGGGCTTTCTTT CASSERRQSRAFF
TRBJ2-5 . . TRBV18 TGTGCCTCCAGGCTGGTACAACAAGAGACCCAGTACTTC CASRLVQQETQYF
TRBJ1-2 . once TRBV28 TGTGCCAGTGGGTCGTATGGCTACACCTTC CASGSYGYTF
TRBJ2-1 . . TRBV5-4 TGTGCCAGCAGCTCTCCACAACGGGATTTGGATGAGCAGTTCTTC CASSSPQRDLDEQFF
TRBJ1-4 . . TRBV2 TGTGCCAGCAAGCTTGCAGAAAAACTGTTTTTT CASKLAEKLFF
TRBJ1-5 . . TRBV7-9 TGTGCCAGCAGCTTATATGCGGGGTCGCTCAATCAGCCCCAGCATTTT CASSLYAGSLNQPQHF
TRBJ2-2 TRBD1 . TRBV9 TGTGCCAGCAGCGCTCAGACAGGGGGCGAGACCGGGGAGCTGTTTTTT CASSAQTGGETGELFF
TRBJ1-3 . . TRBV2 TGTGCCAGCAGTGACGCCGGAATTGGAAACACCATATATTTT CASSDAGIGNTIYF
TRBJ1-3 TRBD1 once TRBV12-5 TGTGCTAGTGGTCGAACGGGACAGGGCACTGGAAACACCATATATTTT CASGRTGQGTGNTIYF
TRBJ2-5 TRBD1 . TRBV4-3 TGCGCCAGCAGCCAGGGACAGGGTATGGAGACCCAGTACTTC CASSQGQGMETQYF
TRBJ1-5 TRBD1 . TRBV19 TGTGCCAGTTGTCCAGACCAGGGGGGTTCATTTTGCAATCAGCCCCAGCATTTT CASCPDQGGSFCNQPQHF
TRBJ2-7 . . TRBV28 TGTGCCAGCAGTTTGAGGGGAGTCTCCCACGAGCAGTACTTC CASSLRGVSHEQYF
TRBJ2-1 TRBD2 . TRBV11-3 TGTGCCAGCAGCTTATCAACTAGCGGGATGTACAATGAGCAGTTCTTC CASSLSTSGMYNEQFF
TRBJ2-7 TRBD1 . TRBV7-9 TGTGCCAGCAGCTATGTGACAGGGGCTGCCTCTGGGGAGCAGTACTTC CASSYVTGAASGEQYF
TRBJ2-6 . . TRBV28 TGTGCCAGCAGTTCCCCTCCAGGGGTAGGCCGGGCAAACCGTGGGGCCAACGTCCTGACTTTC CASSSPPGVGRANRGANVLTF
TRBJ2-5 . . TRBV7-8 TGTGCCAGCAGCCAAGACCGACTCGGAGAGACCCAGTACTTC CASSQDRLGETQYF
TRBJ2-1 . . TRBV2 TGTGCCAGGAGAGGGGGGGGCCGCAATGAGCAGTTCTTC CARRGGGRNEQFF
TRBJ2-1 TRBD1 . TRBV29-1 TGCAGCGTCAGAGGGGACAGGGGCTACAATGAGCAGTTCTTC CSVRGDRGYNEQFF
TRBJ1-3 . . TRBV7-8 TGTGCCAGCAGCTTATGGGAGGGAGCTGGAAACACCATATATTTT CASSLWEGAGNTIYF
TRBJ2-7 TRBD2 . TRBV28 TGTGCCAGCAGGTCACCGGGACTAGCGGGAGGGACATACTTC CASRSPGLAGGTYF
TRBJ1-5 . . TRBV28 TGTGCCAGCAGTTTTGGACGGGGGGCGGGTCAGCCCCAGCATTTT CASSFGRGAGQPQHF
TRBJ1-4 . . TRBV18 TGTGCCAGCTCACCACCGCCAGGGCGTAATGAAAAACTGTTTTTT CASSPPPGRNEKLFF
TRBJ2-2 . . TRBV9 TGTGCCAGCAGCGTACACGGCCGGGGCTCGAACACCGGGGAGCTGTTTTTT CASSVHGRGSNTGELFF
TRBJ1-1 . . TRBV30 TGTGCCTGGATGTGGCGCAGGGGCACTGAAGCTTTCTTT CAWMWRRGTEAFF
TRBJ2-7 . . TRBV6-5 TGTGCCAGCAGTTACCTGGACGAGCAGTACTTC CASSYLDEQYF
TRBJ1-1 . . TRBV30 TGTGCCTGGAGTCGAGACGGGACTGAAGCTTTCTTT CAWSRDGTEAFF
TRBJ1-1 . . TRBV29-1 TGCAGCGTTGAAAATGGGGCAGCTCGGGACACTGAAGCTTTCTTT CSVENGAARDTEAFF
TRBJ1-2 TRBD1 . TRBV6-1 TGTGCCAGCAGCGAACCCCCGGGACAGGGTAGGGCTAACTATGGCTACACCTTC CASSEPPGQGRANYGYTF
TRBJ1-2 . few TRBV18 TGTGCCAGCTCACCACTGGCGGGGGATGGCTACACCTTC CASSPLAGDGYTF
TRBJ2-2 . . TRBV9 TGTGCCAGCAGTAGAACCGGCACCGGGGAGCTGTTTTTT CASSRTGTGELFF
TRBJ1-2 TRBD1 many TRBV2 TGTGCCAGCAGGGACAGGGCATATGGCTACACCTTC CASRDRAYGYTF
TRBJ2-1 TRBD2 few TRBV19 TGTGCCAGCCGTCCTAGCGGGAGTTACAGTGAGCAGTTCTTC CASRPSGSYSEQFF
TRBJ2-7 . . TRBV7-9 TGTGCCAGCAGTTATGGACTCCAGGGGTACTACGAGCAGTACTTC CASSYGLQGYYEQYF
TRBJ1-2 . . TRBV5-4 TGTGCCAGCAGCTTGGCCTCCGAAAGGGCTGGGTTCGGCTACACCTTC CASSLASERAGFGYTF
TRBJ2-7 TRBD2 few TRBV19 TGTGCCAGTAGTATAGGGCGGGGGTCCCACGAGCAGTACTTC CASSIGRGSHEQYF
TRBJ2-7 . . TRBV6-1 TGTGCCAGCAGTACGGGACTCAGTTACTACGAGCAGTACTTC CASSTGLSYYEQYF
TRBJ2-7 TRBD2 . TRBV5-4 TGTGCCAGCAACAAACCGGGGGGCGAGCAGTACTTC CASNKPGGEQYF
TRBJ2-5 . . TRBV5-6 TGTGCCAGCAGCACGGCCGGGACCCTGAGGGGGACCCAGTACTTC CASSTAGTLRGTQYF
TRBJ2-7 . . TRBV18 TGTGCCAGCTCACCACCGACCTACGAGCAGTACTTC CASSPPTYEQYF
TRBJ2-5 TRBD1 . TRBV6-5 TGTGCCAGCAGCCCTGACAGGGTAGTATGGACCCAGTACTTC CASSPDRVVWTQYF
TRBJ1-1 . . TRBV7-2 TGTGCCAGCAGCGCGATCCACAGGAACACTGAAGCTTTCTTT CASSAIHRNTEAFF
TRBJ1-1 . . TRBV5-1 TGCGCCAGCAGCTTTACAGGGCAAGGCACTGAAGCTTTCTTT CASSFTGQGTEAFF
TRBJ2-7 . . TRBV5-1 TGCGCCAGCACCCAGGGGGGGGCCCTCTACGAGCAGTACTTC CASTQGGALYEQYF
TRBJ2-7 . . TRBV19 TGTGCCAGTAGTACCACCCGGGGCTACGAGCAGTACTTC CASSTTRGYEQYF
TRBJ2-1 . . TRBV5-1 TGCGCCAGCAGCCGGGACCCGTCGAAGGGTGAGCAGTTCTTC CASSRDPSKGEQFF
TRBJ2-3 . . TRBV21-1 TGTGCCAGCAGCAAAGTGGGGGCGGCTCTGGGGCAACCAAACACAGATACGCAGTATTTT CASSKVGAALGQPNTDTQYF
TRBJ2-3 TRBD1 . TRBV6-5 TGTGCCAGCAGTTACACAGGGGACGCAGATACGCAGTATTTT CASSYTGDADTQYF
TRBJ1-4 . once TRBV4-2 TGTGCCAGCAGGGGGACAACTAATGAAAAACTGTTTTTT CASRGTTNEKLFF
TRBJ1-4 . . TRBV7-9 TGTGCCAGCAGCTTTGGAGGGGGGGATGAAAAACTGTTTTTT CASSFGGGDEKLFF
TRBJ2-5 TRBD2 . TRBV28 TGTGCCAGCAGGGCTCGGACTAGCGGGAGCGGAGGGACCCAGTACTTC CASRARTSGSGGTQYF
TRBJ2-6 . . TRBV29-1 TGCAGCGTTTCGACAGAATTCTCTGGGGCCAACGTCCTGACTTTC CSVSTEFSGANVLTF
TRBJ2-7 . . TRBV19 TGTGCCAGTAGTCCCCAAAGCTCGAGGCAGGGGGGACTTTACGAGCAGTACTTC CASSPQSSRQGGLYEQYF
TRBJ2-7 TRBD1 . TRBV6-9 TGTGCCAGCGGAACTCAGGGGGCCGAGCAGTACTTC CASGTQGAEQYF
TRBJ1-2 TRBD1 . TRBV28 TGTGCCAGCAGCATCCCCGGGGTGGGACAGTCTGGCTACACCTTC CASSIPGVGQSGYTF
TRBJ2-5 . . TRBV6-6 TGTGCCAGCAGCACTAGCCAAGAGACCCAGTACTTC CASSTSQETQYF
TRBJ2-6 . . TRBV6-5 TGTGCCAGCAGTTACGGTATGACTGGGGCCAACGTCCTGACTTTC CASSYGMTGANVLTF
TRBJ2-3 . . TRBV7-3 TGTGCCAGCAGCTTAAAGTCTGGGACCTTTGACACAGATACGCAGTATTTT CASSLKSGTFDTDTQYF
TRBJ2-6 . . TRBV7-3 TGTGCCAGCAGCTACCCGACAGGTGGGGCCAACGTCCTGACTTTC CASSYPTGGANVLTF